The sequence of this TCR beta chain was determined in a study of a mutant IDH1 vaccine in newly diagnosed glioma. Study at large: Antecedent treatment encompassed radiotherapy, temozolomide, or their combination; the majority received both.

Time point indicated: week 5, during vaccination. In every dose of vaccine, 300 ug of mutant IDH1 20-mer peptide was given alongside topical imiquimod. The data were produced by immunoSEQ multiplex PCR, yet TCRdb's version contains in-frame clones alone and is incomplete. The table has about 60,000 clones, about 86% seen once. The V gene lost 4 bases and the J gene lost 3 bases, with 16 bases spanning the gap. This CDR3 is built from 15 residues. CDR1 is LNHDA, CDR2 SQIVND, per germline (reference sequence). Remarks on this clone: Its matching antigen is unknown.

The chain recombines TRBV19 with TRBJ2-7; TRBD1 is a possible D gene (6 bases). The TCR was taken from a woman aged 50 to 60 with glioma. The source material was PBMCs, sampled from a glioma patient whose treatment included an IDH1 peptide vaccine. The CDR3 is CASSTQGNSGYEQYF. The CDR3 DNA follows: TGTGCCAGTAGTACCCAGGGGAATAGTGGCTACGAGCAGTACTTC.